This T cell receptor (beta chain) was identified during a study of long-term antiretroviral therapy in people with HIV. Study results and limitations: Blood obtained between about 2004 and 2017 may reflect older ART regimens. Pre-ART clonal expansions dominated every time point's repertoire. Post-treatment diversity went higher with ART but stayed below transplant donor controls.

To note about this clone: The target antigen is unknown.

A v3.0 immunoSEQ assay was performed at survey level. Profiling relied on immunoSEQ multiplex PCR, and the TCRdb table lists in-frame clones only, not all of them. The repertoire has over 35,000 clones, approximately 86% of them found once; the top ten carry around 4.2%. V lost 4 bases and J lost 3, with 20 bases in between. The CDR3 is 17 amino acids. Germline V lookup: CDR1 SGDLS, CDR2 YYNGEE. The TCR sequence derives from a woman younger than 35 with HIV. The starting material was unsorted PBMCs, obtained just before starting antiretroviral therapy. The chain uses TRBV9 and TRBJ2-1; maybe TRBD2 (7 bases). The CDR3 sequence: CASSTRGGSTNYNEQFF. As DNA, the CDR3 is TGTGCCAGCAGCACGAGGGGGGGGTCGACAAACTACAATGAGCAGTTCTTC.